These T cell receptor beta chains were read from a single sample in a study of siplizumab effects on memory and regulatory T cells. Profiling relied on immunoSEQ multiplex PCR, and the TCRdb table lists in-frame clones only, not all of them. The table records about 56,000 clones, over 95% of them present only once. Sequenced sample: naive CD8+ T cells sorted from blood. These receptors were obtained from a human donor in good health. The CDR3 runs from the conserved cysteine through the conserved F or W. D genes are given only for firm matches. Not all rows give a size; the values are once, few, many and, for expanded clones, a class.

CDR3nt: TGTGCCAGCAGCCCAATTAGCGGGGGCGCGAAGGAAAAACTGTTTTTT
CDR3aa: CASSPISGGAKEKLFF
d_gene: .
j_gene: TRBJ1-4
v_gene: TRBV7-9
abundance: .

CDR3nt: TGTGCCAGCACGTGGGACGGGGATCAGCCCCAGCATTTT
CDR3aa: CASTWDGDQPQHF
d_gene: .
j_gene: TRBJ1-5
v_gene: TRBV7-9
abundance: .

CDR3nt: TGTGCCAGCAGCTTTGGTGATCAGCCCCAGCATTTT
CDR3aa: CASSFGDQPQHF
d_gene: .
j_gene: TRBJ1-5
v_gene: TRBV5-4
abundance: .

CDR3nt: TGTGCCAGCAGCTTATTGAGGGGGCCCTCTGGGGCCAACGTCCTGACTTTC
CDR3aa: CASSLLRGPSGANVLTF
d_gene: TRBD1
j_gene: TRBJ2-6
v_gene: TRBV7-6
abundance: once

CDR3nt: TGCAGCGTTGAGAGGGACAGGGGGCCGAATGAGCAGTTCTTC
CDR3aa: CSVERDRGPNEQFF
d_gene: TRBD1
j_gene: TRBJ2-1
v_gene: TRBV29-1
abundance: .

CDR3nt: TGTGCCAGAAGTCCCATCCCCGACAGCTCTGGGGCCAACGTCCTGACTTTC
CDR3aa: CARSPIPDSSGANVLTF
d_gene: .
j_gene: TRBJ2-6
v_gene: TRBV5-3
abundance: .

CDR3nt: TGCAGCGTGCCCGTATTTGATGGGGCCAACGTCCTGACTTTC
CDR3aa: CSVPVFDGANVLTF
d_gene: .
j_gene: TRBJ2-6
v_gene: TRBV29-1
abundance: .

CDR3nt: TGCGCCAGCAGCTTCTACCGGGACAGCTTCAATGAGCAGTTCTTC
CDR3aa: CASSFYRDSFNEQFF
d_gene: TRBD1
j_gene: TRBJ2-1
v_gene: TRBV5-1
abundance: .

CDR3nt: TGTGCCAGTAGTATACGACTAGCGGGGAGCACAGATACGCAGTATTTT
CDR3aa: CASSIRLAGSTDTQYF
d_gene: TRBD2
j_gene: TRBJ2-3
v_gene: TRBV19
abundance: .

CDR3nt: TGTGCCAGCAGTTACTCGAGGCTAGCAGCAGATACGCAGTATTTT
CDR3aa: CASSYSRLAADTQYF
d_gene: .
j_gene: TRBJ2-3
v_gene: TRBV6-5
abundance: .

CDR3nt: TGTGCCAGCAGCCGGACAGGCATCAATGAGCAGTTCTTC
CDR3aa: CASSRTGINEQFF
d_gene: TRBD1
j_gene: TRBJ2-1
v_gene: TRBV28
abundance: .

CDR3nt: TGCGCCAGCAGCTTTAGCGGCCCCTTGAATGAGCAGTTCTTC
CDR3aa: CASSFSGPLNEQFF
d_gene: .
j_gene: TRBJ2-1
v_gene: TRBV5-1
abundance: .

CDR3nt: TGTGCCAGTAGTATTTCCCGGGCCGGGTCCTACGAGCAGTACTTC
CDR3aa: CASSISRAGSYEQYF
d_gene: .
j_gene: TRBJ2-7
v_gene: TRBV19
abundance: .

CDR3nt: TGTGCCAGCAGCTTGGCCTTCGCTAGCGTCAATTTATACGAGCAGTACTTC
CDR3aa: CASSLAFASVNLYEQYF
d_gene: .
j_gene: TRBJ2-7
v_gene: TRBV5-5
abundance: .

CDR3nt: TGCAGCGCCTGGACAGGATTGAGCTCTGGGGCCAACGTCCTGACTTTC
CDR3aa: CSAWTGLSSGANVLTF
d_gene: TRBD1
j_gene: TRBJ2-6
v_gene: TRBV29-1
abundance: once

CDR3nt: TGTGCCAGCAGCCCTCAGGGGCAGATAAACACCGGGGAGCTGTTTTTT
CDR3aa: CASSPQGQINTGELFF
d_gene: .
j_gene: TRBJ2-2
v_gene: TRBV7-3
abundance: once

CDR3nt: TGTGCCAGCAGCCAGATCCGGGAACCCACCTTCGATGGCTACACCTTC
CDR3aa: CASSQIREPTFDGYTF
d_gene: .
j_gene: TRBJ1-2
v_gene: TRBV5-6
abundance: .